Listed here is a single TCR beta chain. Its cognate antigen is unknown. This entry belongs to a study of vaccination and CD4 T cells after COVID-19. Described treatment: approximately 9-day PBMC culture with coronavirus spike peptide pools or control peptides (ViraFEST assay). Germline CDR1 SNHLY, CDR2 FYNNEI. This CDR3 is built from 14 residues. Trimming removed 8 bases at V and 4 bases at J, with 18 bases between. Cultured CD4+ T cells had their DNA profiled by the Oncomine TCR Beta short-read assay. TCRdb ran MiXCR on the PCR reads and lists one entry per CDR3 protein. The sample consists of about 13,000 distinct CDR3 sequences, roughly 37% of them appearing once.

The chain carries TRBV2 and TRBJ2-7, with a tentative D call TRBD2 (5 bases). The source of this sequence is a human donor who had recovered from COVID-19. What was sequenced was CD4+ T cells from blood, cultured in vitro. CDR3 in amino acids: CASLLAVGVYEQYF. The CDR3 DNA follows: TGTGCCAGCCTGCTTGCTGTCGGGGTATACGAGCAGTACTTC. Full variable domain (missing parts from reference TRBV2 and TRBJ2-7): EPEVTQTPSHQVTQMGQEVILRCVPISNHLYFYWYRQILGQKVEFLVSFYNNEISEKSEIFDDQFSVERPDGSNFTLKIRSTKLEDSAMYFCASLLAVGVYEQYFGPGTRLTVT.